One sample yielded the 5 T cell receptor beta chains listed below, sequenced in a study of blood T cell repertoires in COVID-19. Assay: immunoSEQ multiplex PCR; the TCRdb copy retains only in-frame clones and omits some. The profile shows around 110,000 clones, almost 85% of them singletons. The specimen was peripheral blood. These receptors came from a human donor in a cohort sampled during active COVID-19.

The gene calls are TRBV7-6 and TRBJ2-2; D may be TRBD2 (6 bases). V lost 1 base and J lost 5, with 8 bases in between. The CDR3 spans 14 residues. Germline V gene data show CDR1 as SGHVS and CDR2 as FNYEAQ. The CDR3: CASSLGGGTGELFF. The CDR3 nucleotides are TGTGCCAGCAGCTTAGGAGGAGGGACCGGGGAGCTGTTTTTT.

The chain joins TRBV7-2 to TRBJ1-3; maybe TRBD1 (6 bases). Germline V lookup: CDR1 SGHTA, CDR2 FQGNSA. This CDR3 region has 15 residues. V gave up 1 base and J gave up 0 bases, with 7 bases separating them. The CDR3, as DNA: TGTGCCAGCAGCTTAGGAGGGGGCTCTGGAAACACCATATATTTT. Its translation is CASSLGGGSGNTIYF.

This rearrangement joins TRBV3-1 (or the pseudogene TRBV3-2) to TRBJ2-1; 11 bases map to TRBD2. Germline CDR1 is LGHDT and CDR2 is YNNKEL (reference sequence). CDR3 length: 15 amino acids. Trimming at V came to 4 bases and at J to 5 bases, leaving 4 bases not matched to a gene. The CDR3 DNA sequence: TGTGCCAGCAGCCGAACTAGCGGGGGTAACAATGAGCAGTTCTTC. It translates to CASSRTSGGNNEQFF.

This clone was counted a few times. This chain links TRBV6-1 with TRBJ1-1; TRBD1 might be the D (6 bases). V was trimmed by 4 bases and J by 0 bases, leaving 21 bases between them. CDR1 MNHNS and CDR2 SASEGT come from the germline V gene. The CDR3 covers 18 residues. CDR3 loop: CASSVSGTRRIMNTEAFF. The CDR3 nucleotides read TGTGCCAGCAGTGTTTCCGGGACACGGAGGATTATGAACACTGAAGCTTTCTTT.

This clone was picked up a small number of times. CDR3 sequence (DNA): TGTGCCAGCAGCCTGGGACTAGCGGGAGTCAATGAGCAGTTCTTC. It codes for CASSLGLAGVNEQFF. The rearrangement joins TRBV6-2 or TRBV6-3 to TRBJ2-1, with TRBD2 identical over 14 bases. Germline V lookup: CDR1 MNHEY, CDR2 SVGEGT. J gave up 6 bases and V 6 bases, and 4 bases lay outside the gene matches. The CDR3 runs to 15 residues.